The 25 T cell receptor beta chains in this list originate from one sample, sequenced in a study of blood T cell repertoires in COVID-19. The assay was immunoSEQ multiplex PCR, and TCRdb's table has in-frame clones only and misses some. Here the sample spans about 300,000 clones, 89% being singletons. The sample comprised peripheral blood. The receptors were gathered from a woman under 40 with COVID-19, enrolled during active disease.

The chain joins TRBV11-3 to TRBJ2-1; D may be TRBD2 (6 bases). From germline, CDR1 is SGHNT and CDR2 YENEEA. This CDR3 has 14 amino acids. The V and J ends lost 5 bases and 6 bases respectively, with 14 bases between them. Here the CDR3 reads CASSRRDSINEQFF. The DNA for the CDR3 is TGTGCCAGCAGCCGCCGGGACTCCATCAATGAGCAGTTCTTC.

The chain joins TRBV5-1 to TRBJ1-6; TRBD1 might be the D (5 bases). CDR1 is SGHRS and CDR2 is YFSETQ in the germline V gene. Trimming removed 3 bases at V and 10 bases at J, with 17 bases between. This CDR3 is 15 amino acids long. DNA for the CDR3: TGCGCCAGCAGCTCGGAGCCGGGACTTGCCTCACCCCTCCACTTT. As protein: CASSSEPGLASPLHF. The full variable domain, with the rest looked up from reference TRBV5-1 and TRBJ1-6, is KAGVTQTPRYLIKTRGQQVTLSCSPISGHRSVSWYQQTPGQGLQFLFEYFSETQRNKGNFPGRFSGRQFSNSRSEMNVSTLELGDSALYLCASSSEPGLASPLHFGNGTRLTVT.

The gene calls are TRBV5-1 and TRBJ1-2; D is possibly TRBD1 (5 bases). The V end lost 2 bases, the J end lost 8 bases, and 19 bases lay between the germline ends. Germline loops: CDR1 SGHRS, CDR2 YFSETQ. The CDR3 runs to 15 residues. CDR3: CASSFGGASAIGYTF. The DNA of the CDR3 is TGCGCCAGCAGCTTTGGTGGGGCCTCCGCTATAGGCTACACCTTC.

This sequence joins TRBV5-4 and TRBJ2-7; TRBD1 is a possible D gene (5 bases). The CDR3 contains 14 residues. In germline, CDR1 is SGHNT, CDR2 YYREEE (reference sequence). With 1 base removed from V and 5 bases from J, the gap between germline ends came to 13 bases. The CDR3 region is CASSLPGSGHEQYF. CDR3 nucleotide sequence: TGTGCCAGCAGCTTGCCAGGGTCCGGCCACGAGCAGTACTTC.

This chain uses TRBV18 with TRBJ2-7, with a tentative D call TRBD2 (6 bases). The CDR3 extends over 15 amino acids. CDR1 and CDR2 from the germline V gene are KGHSH and LQKENI. The V and J ends lost 1 base and 2 bases respectively, with 12 bases between them. CDR3 coding DNA: TGTGCCAGCTCACCACGGAGGGTTGACACCTACGAGCAGTACTTC. It encodes CASSPRRVDTYEQYF.

Remarks on this clone: This same CDR3 is encoded by further DNA sequences in the sample. This chain links TRBV27 with TRBJ1-5; a weak D match, TRBD1 (6 bases). The CDR3 is 13 amino acids. Between the trimmed V and J ends, which lost 3 bases and 4 bases, there was a span of 7 bases. Germline CDR1 MNHEY, CDR2 SMNVEV (reference sequence). The CDR3 sequence: CASSLGANQPQHF. CDR3 bases: TGTGCCAGCAGTTTGGGGGCAAATCAGCCCCAGCATTTT.

This clone was observed once. This chain uses TRBV24-1 with TRBJ1-1; no firm D call. The V gene's germline CDR1 is KGHDR and CDR2 SFDVKD. Trimming left V 2 bases short and J 7 bases short, with 13 bases between. The CDR3 spans 14 residues. The CDR3 loop reads CATSDSGRPGEAFF. The DNA for the CDR3 is TGTGCCACCAGTGATTCAGGCCGACCCGGTGAAGCTTTCTTT.

The J gene is TRBJ1-1, the V gene TRBV10-2; D unclear. The germline V gene encodes CDR1 WSHSY and CDR2 SAAADI. Deletions cut 8 bases from V and 2 bases from J, with 15 bases between. The CDR3 spans 14 residues. In nucleotides, the CDR3 is TGCGCCAGCGCGTCCCTGCAGGAAAACACTGAAGCTTTCTTT. This sequence encodes CASASLQENTEAFF.

The rearrangement links TRBV3-1 (or the pseudogene TRBV3-2) to TRBJ2-5; no clear D. The length of the CDR3 is 12 residues. CDR1 is LGHDT and CDR2 is YNNKEL in the germline V gene (reference sequence). V was shortened by 6 bases and J by 5 bases, with 10 bases between the two germline ends. This CDR3 reads CASSSSEETQYF. CDR3 coding DNA: TGTGCCAGCAGTTCGTCTGAGGAGACCCAGTACTTC.

This chain connects TRBV29-1 to TRBJ2-3; 10 nucleotides agree with TRBD2. The CDR3 is 16 residues long. Germline assignment: CDR1 SQVTM and CDR2 ANQGSEA. V shed 6 bases, J shed 2 bases, and the junction held 11 bases outside the gene matches. CDR3 amino acids: CSVASGGAVVTDTQYF. The CDR3 DNA is TGCAGCGTAGCTAGCGGGGGCGCCGTCGTCACAGATACGCAGTATTTT.

The chain recombines TRBV11-2 with TRBJ2-3; D is perhaps TRBD2 (6 bases). The CDR3 contains 13 residues. V was clipped by 11 bases and J by 3 bases, with 15 bases between them. CDR1 is SGHAT, CDR2 FQNNGV, per germline. The CDR3 DNA reads as TGTGCCGGTCGGTCGGGGGTAACAGATACGCAGTATTTT. It yields the protein CAGRSGVTDTQYF.

This clone appeared a single time. For the CDR3, the DNA is TGCAGCGTTGTCGGCGGGACCGAGGGGAGCTATGGCTACACCTTC. Protein: CSVVGGTEGSYGYTF. The chain combines TRBV29-1 with TRBJ1-2; tentatively, D is TRBD1 (5 bases). V gave up 4 bases and J gave up 4 bases, with 19 bases separating them. From germline, CDR1 is SQVTM and CDR2 ANQGSEA. CDR3 length: 15 residues.

This clone was recorded only once. J is TRBJ1-1 and V is TRBV29-1; D perhaps matches TRBD1 (5 bases). Germline CDR1 is SQVTM and CDR2 is ANQGSEA. The CDR3 length is 15 residues. Trimming removed 7 bases from V and 2 bases from J, with 20 bases in between. The CDR3 reads CSARQMPGGNTEAFF. In nucleotides, the CDR3 is TGCAGCGCAAGACAGATGCCGGGAGGAAACACTGAAGCTTTCTTT.

In DNA form, the CDR3 reads TGCGCCAGCACCGGGGGTCCCAGGGTTCTCAAGTACCAAGAGACCCAGTACTTC. Its translation: CASTGGPRVLKYQETQYF. The chain uses TRBV23-1 and TRBJ2-5, with D possibly matching TRBD2 (6 bases). TRBV23-1 is an ORF; its function is uncertain. This CDR3 has 18 residues. Trimming left V 7 bases short and J 0 bases short, with 24 bases between.

This clone occurred a few times. This CDR3 reads CATSRGGASYEQYF. The DNA of the CDR3 is TGTGCCACCAGCAGAGGTGGGGCCTCCTACGAGCAGTACTTC. This chain joins TRBV15 and TRBJ2-7; TRBD1 is a possible D gene (5 bases). The CDR3 contains 14 residues. V lost 1 base, J lost 0 bases, and 7 bases lay in between. From germline, CDR1 is LNHNV and CDR2 YYDKDF (reference sequence).

This sequence joins TRBV5-1 and TRBJ1-5, with TRBD1 as a possible D gene (5 bases). Germline V gene data show CDR1 as SGHRS and CDR2 as YFSETQ. V dropped 7 bases and J dropped 3 bases, with 11 bases sitting between them. The CDR3 covers 13 residues. DNA for the CDR3: TGCGCCAGCCGGAGGGACCTCAATCAGCCCCAGCATTTT. This translates into CASRRDLNQPQHF.

This chain connects TRBV3-1 (or the pseudogene TRBV3-2) to TRBJ2-1; TRBD1 might be the D (6 bases). The CDR3 contains 14 residues. V was cut by 2 bases and J by 4 bases, with 9 bases left in between. Germline CDR1 is LGHDT and CDR2 is YNNKEL (reference sequence). The CDR3 spells CASSQRDTYNEQFF. In DNA form, the CDR3 reads TGTGCCAGCAGCCAAAGGGACACATACAATGAGCAGTTCTTC.

The chain links TRBV28 to TRBJ1-3; D is ambiguous. CDR1 MDHEN and CDR2 SYDVKM come from the germline V gene. Trimming pared 2 bases from V and 7 bases from J, leaving 12 bases between. CDR3 length: 14 amino acids. CDR3 sequence reads: CASSLLQRGNTIYF. The CDR3 nucleotides are TGTGCCAGCAGTTTACTCCAGAGAGGGAACACCATATATTTT. Complete variable domain (other parts from reference TRBV28 and TRBJ1-3): DVKVTQSSRYLVKRTGEKVFLECVQDMDHENMFWYRQDPGLGLRLIYFSYDVKMKEKGDIPEGYSVSREKKERFSLILESASTNQTSMYLCASSLLQRGNTIYFGEGSWLTVV.

V and J are TRBV28 and TRBJ2-3; no firm D call. In germline, CDR1 is MDHEN, CDR2 SYDVKM. This CDR3 contains 12 residues. Trimming left V 6 bases short and J 8 bases short, with 12 bases between. CDR3 protein: CASSPGLGTQYF. In DNA form, the CDR3 reads TGTGCCAGCAGCCCAGGTTTAGGTACGCAGTATTTT. The full variable domain, rest sourced from reference TRBV28 and TRBJ2-3, is DVKVTQSSRYLVKRTGEKVFLECVQDMDHENMFWYRQDPGLGLRLIYFSYDVKMKEKGDIPEGYSVSREKKERFSLILESASTNQTSMYLCASSPGLGTQYFGPGTRLTVL.

The V gene is TRBV3-1 (or the pseudogene TRBV3-2), the J gene TRBJ2-3, with D hard to call. Germline loops: CDR1 LGHDT, CDR2 YNNKEL (reference sequence). The V gene lost 3 bases and the J gene lost 1 base, with 14 bases spanning the gap. The length of the CDR3 is 16 residues. The DNA for the CDR3 is TGTGCCAGCAGCCACAAGGCAGGCGCTCGCACAGATACGCAGTATTTT. As protein: CASSHKAGARTDTQYF.

V and J are TRBV15 and TRBJ1-2, with D hard to call. The CDR3 is made up of 16 amino acids. From germline, CDR1 is LNHNV and CDR2 YYDKDF (reference sequence). V lost 0 bases and J 2 bases, leaving 13 bases between the germline ends. Here the CDR3 reads CATSRDYSRYNYGYTF. The CDR3 DNA reads TGTGCCACCAGCAGAGATTACAGTCGTTACAACTATGGCTACACCTTC.

The chain joins TRBV2 to TRBJ2-7; D remains ambiguous. The CDR3 totals 15 residues. Trimming pared 2 bases from V and 0 bases from J, leaving 11 bases between. In germline, CDR1 is SNHLY, CDR2 FYNNEI. This CDR3 is CASSEMAVLSYEQYF. In DNA form, the CDR3 reads TGTGCCAGCAGTGAAATGGCAGTCCTCTCCTACGAGCAGTACTTC.

The count of this clone is one. This chain uses TRBV6-2 or TRBV6-3 with TRBJ1-3; D might be TRBD1 (5 bases). The germline V and J ends were trimmed by 4 bases and 0 bases, with 10 bases remaining between them. Looked up from germline, CDR1 is MNHEY and CDR2 is SVGEGT. CDR3 length: 15 amino acids. DNA for the CDR3: TGTGCCAGCAGTTGGACCCAGGGCTCTGGAAACACCATATATTTT. This translates into CASSWTQGSGNTIYF.

The V and J genes are TRBV3-1 (or the pseudogene TRBV3-2) and TRBJ2-3; D unresolved. V was clipped by 0 bases and J by 8 bases, with 9 bases between them. This CDR3 has 13 residues. The germline V gene encodes CDR1 LGHDT and CDR2 YNNKEL (reference sequence). Written as DNA, the CDR3 is TGTGCCAGCAGCCAAGATCTAACGGGTACGCAGTATTTT. This gives the protein CASSQDLTGTQYF.

The CDR3 sequence is CASSFFGGAEHTF. The CDR3 region has the DNA TGTGCCAGCAGCTTCTTTGGAGGGGCGGAACACACCTTC. The V gene is TRBV7-9, the J gene TRBJ1-2, with a possible D match to TRBD1 (5 bases). The CDR3 contains 13 residues. CDR1 is SEHNR, CDR2 FQNEAQ, per germline (reference sequence). V was pared by 3 bases and J by 12 bases, with 17 bases between.